One sample yielded the 14 T cell receptor beta chains listed below, sequenced in a study of cytomegalovirus exposure and HLA in healthy donors. The PCR used 60 Vbeta and 13 Jbeta primers. The assay was immunoSEQ multiplex PCR, and TCRdb's table has in-frame clones only and misses some. This table has some 130,000 clones, about 70% appearing once. Sequencing input: PBMCs. The receptors originated from a man aged 40-49 years in good health and CMV-seronegative.

The chain is built from TRBV5-1 and TRBJ2-7, with 12 nucleotides matching TRBD2. CDR1 is SGHRS, CDR2 YFSETQ, per germline. V lost 0 bases to trimming and J lost 7 bases; unmatched junction nucleotides: 5. The CDR3 has 15 amino acids. In DNA, the CDR3 is TGCGCCAGCAGCTTGGTTCTAGCGGGAGGGGGAGAGCAGTACTTC. Protein: CASSLVLAGGGEQYF.

This clone has a single count. The genes are TRBV7-9 and TRBJ2-5; D call uncertain. The germline V gene encodes CDR1 SEHNR and CDR2 FQNEAQ (reference sequence). Trimming stripped 3 bases from V and 5 bases from J, with 4 bases between. The CDR3 contains 11 residues. CDR3 amino acids: CASSFRETQYF. DNA of the CDR3: TGTGCCAGCAGCTTCCGGGAGACCCAGTACTTC.

The V and J genes are TRBV4-3 and TRBJ2-1; 10 bases map to TRBD2. The germline V gene encodes CDR1 LGHNA and CDR2 YSLEER. The CDR3 consists of 16 residues. V lost 3 bases and J lost 5; bases outside the gene matches: 7. CDR3 DNA: TGCGCCAGCAGCCATGACACTAGCGGGACCAACAATGAGCAGTTCTTC. Residues: CASSHDTSGTNNEQFF.

This clone was detected only a few times. The chain carries TRBV27 and TRBJ2-7, with D maybe TRBD2 (5 bases). The CDR3 loop spans 12 amino acids. Per the germline V gene, CDR1 is MNHEY and CDR2 is SMNVEV (reference sequence). Trimming removed 5 bases at V and 6 bases at J, with 11 bases between. The DNA of the CDR3 is TGTGCCAGCAGTGTCTCCCGGGGCGAGCAGTACTTC. Protein sequence: CASSVSRGEQYF.

This clone appeared a few times. The gene calls are TRBV6-5 and TRBJ2-7; no clear D gene. This CDR3 has 11 amino acids. The ends were cut back, 6 bases at V and 2 bases at J, with 5 bases in the middle. CDR1 is MNHEY and CDR2 is SVGAGI in the germline V gene. The CDR3 is CASRSAYEQYF. Written as DNA, the CDR3 is TGTGCCAGCAGATCCGCCTACGAGCAGTACTTC.

Comment on this clone: This is likely a read error, given that the CDR3 carries no conserved phenylalanine or tryptophan at its end. It is unclear where the CDR3 begins or ends on the DNA, so no DNA is shown, and the CDR3 is as TCRdb lists it. The chain recombines TRBV10-3 with TRBJ1-2. Germline CDR1 and CDR2: ENHRY and SYGVKD. The CDR3 numbers 13 amino acids, ends counted. CDR3 residues: CAISESAEGTRNS.

The table lists this clone with a few counts. The chain is built from TRBV6-1 and TRBJ2-5, with 11 bases matching TRBD1. The tail of the sequence fits TRBJ2-7 better, so the J call may be wrong. The CDR3 consists of 16 residues. Germline loops: CDR1 MNHNS, CDR2 SASEGT. CDR3 sequence (DNA): TGTGCCAGCAGTGTAGGGGTGTGGACAGGGGGCCACGAGCAGTACTTC. This translates into CASSVGVWTGGHEQYF.

V and J are TRBV4-1 and TRBJ1-1; D gene uncertain. V was trimmed by 1 base and J by 4 bases, leaving 13 bases between them. Germline CDR1 MGHRA, CDR2 YSYEKL. This CDR3 region has 15 residues. The CDR3 nucleotides are TGCGCCAGCAGCCAAGTGAACGGGTTTGCCACTGAAGCTTTCTTT. This sequence encodes CASSQVNGFATEAFF.

The rearrangement links TRBV4-3 to TRBJ2-7, with D possibly being TRBD1 (6 bases). The CDR3 runs 14 residues. CDR1 and CDR2 (germline): LGHNA, YSLEER. Trimming took 1 base from V and 3 from J, leaving 10 bases between them. In DNA form, the CDR3 reads TGCGCCAGCAGCCAAGGGGCAGGGGACTACGAGCAGTACTTC. Its translation: CASSQGAGDYEQYF.

The chain joins TRBV20-1 to TRBJ1-2; D is possibly TRBD1 (5 bases). The V gene's germline CDR1 is DFQATT and CDR2 SNEGSKA (reference sequence). This CDR3 is 10 amino acids long. Trimming took 6 bases from V and 8 from J, leaving 10 bases between them. The CDR3: CSADSGGYTF. The CDR3 DNA sequence: TGCAGTGCCGACAGTGGAGGCTACACCTTC.

V and J are TRBV14 and TRBJ2-7, with D possibly TRBD2 on 5 matching bases. Looked up from germline, CDR1 is SGHDN and CDR2 is FVKESK. The CDR3 has 16 residues. Between the trimmed V and J ends, which lost 0 bases and 7 bases, there was a span of 19 bases. Here the CDR3 reads CASSQDRWRTPGEQYF. DNA of the CDR3: TGTGCCAGCAGCCAAGATCGATGGAGGACCCCGGGGGAGCAGTACTTC.

This chain links TRBV27 with TRBJ2-3, with D possibly TRBD1 on 6 matching bases. The ends were cut back, 4 bases at V and 3 bases at J, with 17 bases in the middle. CDR1 is MNHEY, CDR2 SMNVEV, per germline (reference sequence). This CDR3 is 16 amino acids long. CDR3 coding DNA: TGTGCCAGCAGTTCACTACAGGGCGGTCTGACAGATACGCAGTATTTT. It translates to CASSSLQGGLTDTQYF.

Only one count was recorded for this clone. This chain joins TRBV2 and TRBJ2-7, with 10 bases that match TRBD1. The V gene end was trimmed by 6 bases and the J gene end by 3 bases; junction bases not matched to a gene: 11. The germline CDR1 and CDR2 sequences are SNHLY and FYNNEI. CDR3 length: 16 amino acids. Written as DNA, the CDR3 is TGTGCCAGCAGAAAAACCGGGACAGGGGAGCGCTACGAGCAGTACTTC. It encodes CASRKTGTGERYEQYF.

This clone was seen more than once but under ten times. The chain joins TRBV27 to TRBJ2-7; TRBD1 matches at 10 bases. Per germline, CDR1 MNHEY and CDR2 SMNVEV (reference sequence). The junction had 3 bases not matched to a gene; V was cut back by 5 bases and J by 2 bases. The CDR3 extends over 14 amino acids. CDR3 nucleotide sequence: TGTGCCAGCAGTCCCGGACAGGGGGCCTACGAGCAGTACTTC. It codes for CASSPGQGAYEQYF.